A single sample is the source of the 26 T cell receptor beta chains below, sequenced in a study of cytomegalovirus exposure and HLA in healthy donors. With 60 Vbeta and 13 Jbeta primers, the PCR was carried out. Data came from immunoSEQ multiplex PCR; TCRdb stores just in-frame clones and leaves some out. Of some 120,000 clones in the sample, about 81% are singletons; the top ten hold about 1.8%. Specimen: PBMCs. These TCRs come from a man aged 40-55 years in good health and CMV-seronegative.

This clone was counted once. The V and J genes are TRBV4-3 and TRBJ2-7, with D tentatively TRBD1 (6 bases). Deletions cut 3 bases from V and 3 bases from J, with 12 bases between. From germline, CDR1 is LGHNA and CDR2 YSLEER. The CDR3 totals 14 residues. The CDR3 sequence is CASSQGDKNYEQYF. Written as DNA, the CDR3 is TGCGCCAGCAGCCAGGGGGACAAAAACTACGAGCAGTACTTC.

This chain joins TRBV6-1 and TRBJ2-3, with TRBD1 matching 9 bases. V gave up 8 bases and J gave up 1 base; unmatched junction bases: 7. Germline V lookup: CDR1 MNHNS, CDR2 SASEGT. The CDR3 spans 15 residues. The CDR3 DNA is TGTGCCAGCGCTAGCCGGGACAGGGGCACAGATACGCAGTATTTT. Translation gives CASASRDRGTDTQYF.

The chain has TRBV5-1 and TRBJ2-7; TRBD1 aligns across 7 bases. This CDR3 contains 14 residues. CDR1 and CDR2 from the germline V gene are SGHRS and YFSETQ. V lost 3 bases, J lost 5 bases, and 8 bases stayed unmatched. Here the CDR3 reads CASSSRQGTDEQYF. Here the CDR3 DNA reads TGCGCCAGCAGCTCAAGACAGGGTACCGACGAGCAGTACTTC.

The rearrangement uses TRBV5-1 and TRBJ2-3; TRBD1 aligns across 9 bases. The V and J ends lost 0 bases and 6 bases, in that order; junction bases with no gene match: 14. Germline assignment: CDR1 SGHRS and CDR2 YFSETQ. The CDR3 extends over 18 amino acids. The CDR3 loop reads CASSLAGQGLGRIDTQYF. The DNA of the CDR3 is TGCGCCAGCAGCTTGGCCGGACAGGGGTTGGGTCGGATCGATACGCAGTATTTT.

This clone occurred a few times. The chain recombines TRBV20-1 with TRBJ2-5, with no clear D. The CDR3 consists of 11 residues. Germline lookup yields CDR1 DFQATT and CDR2 SNEGSKA (reference sequence). V was pared by 3 bases and J by 5 bases, with 7 bases between. The CDR3, as DNA: TGCAGTGCTAGCCCTGAGGAGACCCAGTACTTC. The encoded protein is CSASPEETQYF.

This chain uses TRBV7-9 with TRBJ2-1, with 13 bases aligning to TRBD2. CDR3 length: 17 residues. Trimming at V came to 3 bases and at J to 10 bases, leaving 12 bases not matched to a gene. CDR1 and CDR2 from the germline V gene are SEHNR and FQNEAQ (reference sequence). The CDR3 bases are TGTGCCAGCAGCTTGGGTCTCGGACTAGCGGGAGCACGGGAGCAGTTCTTC. It codes for CASSLGLGLAGAREQFF. The full variable domain, in which reference TRBV7-9 and TRBJ2-1 provide the parts outside the CDR3, is DTGVSQNPRHKITKRGQNVTFRCDPISEHNRLYWYRQTLGQGPEFLTYFQNEAQLEKSRLLSDRFSAERPKGSFSTLEIQRTEQGDSAMYLCASSLGLGLAGAREQFFGPGTRLTVL.

The V and J genes are TRBV2 and TRBJ2-7; D may be TRBD1 (7 bases). This CDR3 spans 15 amino acids. Germline CDR1 is SNHLY and CDR2 is FYNNEI. V was trimmed by 5 bases and J by 3 bases, leaving 17 bases between them. The CDR3 nucleotides read TGTGCCAGCAGTAGTGGGGCAGGGGGAGGCTACGAGCAGTACTTC. Protein product: CASSSGAGGGYEQYF.

The V call is TRBV9, the J call TRBJ1-4; tentatively, D is TRBD1 (6 bases). The germline gives CDR1 SGDLS, CDR2 YYNGEE. V lost 1 base, J lost 7 bases, and 23 bases lay in between. This CDR3 contains 18 residues. This chain's CDR3 is CASSVRSNRDMTGEKLFF. The CDR3 bases are TGTGCCAGCAGCGTACGCTCTAACCGGGACATGACGGGTGAAAAACTGTTTTTT.

V is TRBV30 and J is TRBJ2-1, with D tentatively TRBD2 (6 bases). Trimming removed 6 bases from V and 4 bases from J, with 19 bases in between. CDR3 length equals 15 residues. Looked up from germline, CDR1 is GTSNPN and CDR2 is SVGIG (reference sequence). The CDR3 DNA reads as TGTGCCTGCCCCCTGGGCGGGGCTCCTTACAATGAGCAGTTCTTC. Protein product: CACPLGGAPYNEQFF.

The V gene is TRBV7-8, the J gene TRBJ2-5; D gene ambiguous. This CDR3 spans 11 amino acids. V was shortened by 4 bases and J by 2 bases, with 2 bases between the two germline ends. Germline loops: CDR1 SGHVS, CDR2 FQNEAQ. CDR3 coding DNA: TGTGCCAGCAGCTCGCAAGAGACCCAGTACTTC. Protein product: CASSSQETQYF.

This clone was observed a single time. The chain combines TRBV14 with TRBJ1-2; D call uncertain. CDR1 and CDR2 (germline): SGHDN, FVKESK. V was trimmed by 5 bases and J by 7 bases, leaving 11 bases between them. This CDR3 region has 12 residues. The DNA for the CDR3 is TGTGCCAGCAGCATGGCGGCCGGTGGCTACACCTTC. It yields the protein CASSMAAGGYTF.

This rearrangement joins TRBV14 to TRBJ2-7; TRBD2 matches 7 bases. Per germline, CDR1 SGHDN and CDR2 FVKESK. The CDR3 spans 14 residues. Unmatched junction bases numbered 7, after V lost 4 bases and J lost 4 bases. CDR3 region: CASSPPSGKYEQYF. In DNA form, the CDR3 reads TGTGCCAGCAGCCCGCCTAGCGGAAAATACGAGCAGTACTTC.

This clone came up once. The rearrangement links TRBV27 to TRBJ1-2, with D unclear. The CDR3 consists of 14 residues. Germline V gene sequence: CDR1 MNHEY, CDR2 SMNVEV (reference sequence). Trimming removed 6 bases from V and 5 bases from J, with 16 bases in between. Here the CDR3 DNA reads TGTGCCAGCAGCCGCGCCGCCATCGATTATGGCTACACCTTC. Protein: CASSRAAIDYGYTF.

The rearrangement joins TRBV6-5 to TRBJ1-1, with 7 bases that match TRBD1. Trimming removed 6 bases from V and 4 bases from J; junction bases left unmatched: 11. This CDR3 has 15 amino acids. Germline loops: CDR1 MNHEY, CDR2 SVGAGI. Written as DNA, the CDR3 is TGTGCCAGCAGCCCGACAGGGCGAGGTGCCACTGAAGCTTTCTTT. This codes for CASSPTGRGATEAFF.

V is TRBV6-1 and J is TRBJ1-5; TRBD1 matches 7 bases. The CDR3 sequence is 17 residues long. After removal of 4 bases from V and 1 base from J, the junction contained 10 bases not matched to a gene. CDR1 and CDR2 (germline): MNHNS, SASEGT. The CDR3 nucleotides are TGTGCCAGCAGTGCCCTTAACAGGGGACCGAGCAATCAGCCCCAGCATTTT. This translates into CASSALNRGPSNQPQHF.

This chain connects TRBV30 to TRBJ1-5; D may be TRBD1 (6 bases). V shed 0 bases and J shed 1 base, with 19 bases lying between them. Germline V gives CDR1 GTSNPN, CDR2 SVGIG (reference sequence). The CDR3 extends over 18 amino acids. The CDR3 nucleotides are TGTGCCTGGAGTGTAAGGGTAGGCAGGGGAACGAGCAATCAGCCCCAGCATTTT. Translation: CAWSVRVGRGTSNQPQHF.

The V and J genes are TRBV7-2 and TRBJ2-7; possible D gene TRBD1, 6 bases. V dropped 5 bases and J dropped 2 bases, with 13 bases sitting between them. The CDR3 has 14 residues. Germline V gene sequence: CDR1 SGHTA, CDR2 FQGNSA. Written as DNA, the CDR3 is TGTGCCAGCAGCCGGGGACAATCGACCTACGAGCAGTACTTC. Translated: CASSRGQSTYEQYF. The complete variable domain, with remaining parts taken from reference TRBV7-2 and TRBJ2-7, reads GAGVSQSPSNKVTEKGKDVELRCDPISGHTALYWYRQSLGQGLEFLIYFQGNSAPDKSGLPSDRFSAERTGGSVSTLTIQRTQQEDSAVYLCASSRGQSTYEQYFGPGTRLTVT.

The chain combines TRBV11-2 with TRBJ2-5; 10 bases agree with TRBD1. This CDR3 comprises 16 residues. Germline CDR1 and CDR2: SGHAT and FQNNGV. V gave up 5 bases and J gave up 3 bases; unmatched junction bases: 9. The CDR3 here is CASSPRTGGSKETQYF. In nucleotides, the CDR3 is TGTGCCAGCAGCCCCCGGACAGGGGGAAGCAAAGAGACCCAGTACTTC.

This clone appeared once. The chain links TRBV12-2 to TRBJ2-7; TRBD2 is the table's D call and was not checked against the DNA. TRBV12-2 is listed as a pseudogene. The CDR3 is 19 residues long. In DNA form, the CDR3 reads TGTGCAACGCATCGAAATCTGGGGACTAGTGATACTCTGGGCTACGAGCAGTACTTC. Its protein product is CATHRNLGTSDTLGYEQYF.

The chain is built from TRBV9 and TRBJ1-6, with TRBD1 matching over 7 bases. Germline CDR1 and CDR2: SGDLS and YYNGEE. V lost 0 bases, J lost 8 bases, and 5 bases stayed unmatched. The length of the CDR3 is 15 residues. This chain's CDR3 is CASSVGQGADSPLHF. As DNA, the CDR3 is TGTGCCAGCAGCGTAGGACAGGGCGCAGATTCACCCCTCCACTTT.

DNA of the CDR3: TGTGCCAGCTTTCCAGGCCTTAACTATGGCTACACCTTC. This codes for CASFPGLNYGYTF. J is TRBJ1-2 and V is TRBV6-1; D gene uncertain. From germline, CDR1 is MNHNS and CDR2 SASEGT. The CDR3 has 13 amino acids. Trimming stripped 8 bases from V and 1 base from J, with 11 bases between.

This chain joins TRBV30 and TRBJ2-5, with a possible D match to TRBD2 (6 bases). Germline CDR1 and CDR2: GTSNPN and SVGIG (reference sequence). The V and J ends lost 4 bases and 6 bases respectively, with 18 bases between them. CDR3 length: 14 amino acids. CDR3 in DNA: TGTGCCTGGAATCCAGGCCCGGAGGGCAAGACCCAGTACTTC. It encodes CAWNPGPEGKTQYF.

Here the CDR3 reads CASSKQGVGNTEAFF. CDR3 sequence (DNA): TGTGCCAGTAGTAAACAGGGGGTAGGGAACACTGAAGCTTTCTTT. V usage is TRBV19 and J usage is TRBJ1-1; 8 bases line up with TRBD1. J lost 1 base, V lost 4 bases, and 5 bases had no gene match. Germline V gene data show CDR1 as LNHDA and CDR2 as SQIVND (reference sequence). This CDR3 contains 15 residues.

The chain carries TRBV14 and TRBJ2-5; TRBD2 agrees at 10 bases. The germline V gene encodes CDR1 SGHDN and CDR2 FVKESK. Trimming cost V 3 bases and J 0 bases; bases outside gene matches: 4. CDR3 length equals 16 residues. The CDR3 loop reads CASSHGSGRNQETQYF. The DNA of the CDR3 is TGTGCCAGCAGCCACGGTAGCGGGAGGAACCAAGAGACCCAGTACTTC. The entire variable domain, with the rest obtained from reference TRBV14 and TRBJ2-5, is as follows: EAGVTQFPSHSVIEKGQTVTLRCDPISGHDNLYWYRRVMGKEIKFLLHFVKESKQDESGMPNNRFLAERTGGTYSTLKVQPAELEDSGVYFCASSHGSGRNQETQYFGPGTRLLVL.

This clone came up once. This rearrangement joins TRBV27 to TRBJ1-2, with no clear D. CDR3 length equals 14 residues. Trimming cost V 6 bases and J 2 bases, with 13 bases left between them. From germline, CDR1 is MNHEY and CDR2 SMNVEV (reference sequence). The CDR3 protein is CASRSVGGNYGYTF. The CDR3, as DNA: TGTGCCAGCAGGTCCGTCGGAGGGAACTATGGCTACACCTTC.

This chain links TRBV27 with TRBJ1-2, with D perhaps TRBD1 (5 bases). CDR3 size: 15 residues. CDR1 is MNHEY and CDR2 is SMNVEV in the germline V gene (reference sequence). V was shortened by 5 bases and J by 7 bases, with 20 bases between the two germline ends. The CDR3 protein is CASSNVVQGRGGYTF. The CDR3 region has the DNA TGTGCCAGCAGTAATGTTGTCCAGGGAAGGGGTGGCTACACCTTC.